This T cell receptor beta chain is drawn from a study of shared clonotypes between healthy human individuals. Germline CDR1 reads MDHEN; CDR2 reads SYDVKM. With V trimmed by 3 bases and J by 5 bases, 5 bases remained unmatched. The CDR3 contains 15 residues. The naive CD8 population came from CD45RO-negative cells selected for CCR7, without terminally differentiated effector memory CD45RA+ cells. This clone was seen just once. Its antigen is unidentified. General observations from the study: Researchers found naive subsets generally carried larger estimated richness than memory subsets.

The study ran the assay at deep level. For each subset, genomic DNA was distributed in equal portions over several immunoSEQ plates. Clones were sequenced by immunoSEQ multiplex PCR, and TCRdb holds only the in-frame ones, with some missing. The table includes hundreds of thousands of clones, 80% to 95% detected once. The sequenced sample was naive CD8+ T cells sorted from blood. The TCR comes from a young man in good health. The J gene is TRBJ1-2, the V gene TRBV28; 11 bases agree with TRBD1. CDR3 in amino acids: CASSFRTGGRYGYTF. CDR3 in DNA: TGTGCCAGCAGTTTTCGGACAGGGGGCAGGTATGGCTACACCTTC.